The text below deals with one TCR beta chain. The antigen is undetermined. Primers included in the PCR were 60 Vbeta and 13 Jbeta primers. Sequencing was performed with immunoSEQ multiplex PCR; in TCRdb, only in-frame clones are kept and a portion is missing. This table has roughly 200,000 clones, 65% to 85% appearing once. The sample comes from a study of cytomegalovirus exposure and HLA in healthy donors. Study-wide points: 164 TCR beta chains were listed as cytomegalovirus-associated.

This CDR3 spans 19 amino acids. The genes are TRBV21-1 and TRBJ2-7; the DNA was not used to check the table's D call, TRBD2. TRBV21-1 is termed a pseudogene. Sequences were obtained from PBMCs. The TCR sequence derives from a man aged 50-60 years in good health and CMV-seronegative. CDR3 DNA: TGTGCCAGCAGCAAAAGGGCTAGATTAGCGGGAGTCATTTACCACGAGCAGTACTTC. Translation gives CASSKRARLAGVIYHEQYF.